This is a list of T cell receptor beta chains from one sample in a study of cytomegalovirus exposure and HLA in healthy donors. Generated by immunoSEQ multiplex PCR, the TCRdb table keeps only in-frame clones and is missing some. The repertoire holds approximately 75,000 clones, about 79% seen once, with approximately 17% in the top ten. Sequenced sample: PBMCs. These receptors were collected from an older man in good health and CMV-seropositive. The CDR3 runs from the conserved cysteine through the conserved F or W. D genes are given only for firm matches. Not every row has a clone size; where given, it reads once, few, many or a size class.

size: .
D: TRBD2
J: TRBJ2-5
length: 15
V: TRBV6-1
DNA: TGTGCCAGCAGCCCCGGGACTACCTTCCAAGAGACCCAGTACTTC
CDR3: CASSPGTTFQETQYF

size: .
D: TRBD1
J: TRBJ2-1
length: 15
V: TRBV6-4
DNA: TGTGCCAGCACCTCCTCCGGGACAGAACACAATGAGCAGTTCTTC
CDR3: CASTSSGTEHNEQFF

size: .
D: TRBD2
J: TRBJ2-1
length: 15
V: TRBV4-1
DNA: TGCGCCAGCAGACCTAGCGGGAGCTCCTACAATGAGCAGTTCTTC
CDR3: CASRPSGSSYNEQFF

size: .
D: .
J: TRBJ2-5
length: 12
V: TRBV19
DNA: TGTGCCAGTAGTCCTAACCAAGAGACCCAGTACTTC
CDR3: CASSPNQETQYF

size: .
D: .
J: TRBJ2-7
length: 14
V: TRBV4-1
DNA: TGCGCCAGCAGTCTCCTGGACTACTCCTACGAGCAGTACTTC
CDR3: CASSLLDYSYEQYF

size: .
D: TRBD1
J: TRBJ2-7
length: 14
V: TRBV5-1
DNA: TGCGCCAGCAGCTTGGGTGACAGGGGATACGAGCAGTACTTC
CDR3: CASSLGDRGYEQYF

size: few
D: TRBD2
J: TRBJ2-3
length: 14
V: TRBV5-4
DNA: TGTGCCAGCAGCCCTCAGCGGGGGGCAGATACGCAGTATTTT
CDR3: CASSPQRGADTQYF

size: .
D: .
J: TRBJ1-5
length: 15
V: TRBV7-2
DNA: TGTGCCAGCAGCCCCGGGACTTATAGCAATCAGCCCCAGCATTTT
CDR3: CASSPGTYSNQPQHF

size: .
D: .
J: TRBJ1-2
length: 14
V: TRBV19
DNA: TGTGCCAGTAGTATAGACAACAACAACTATGGCTACACCTTC
CDR3: CASSIDNNNYGYTF

size: .
D: TRBD1
J: TRBJ2-3
length: 16
V: TRBV28
DNA: TGTGCCAGCAGTTCCTGGACAGGGGTCGGCACAGATACGCAGTATTTT
CDR3: CASSSWTGVGTDTQYF

size: .
D: TRBD1
J: TRBJ2-2
length: 14
V: TRBV6-4
DNA: TGTGCCAGCAGCCCGGGACAGGGTGTCGGGGAGCTGTTTTTT
CDR3: CASSPGQGVGELFF

size: once
D: TRBD2
J: TRBJ2-7
length: 14
V: TRBV2
DNA: TGTGCCACCAAGACTAGCGGGAACTCCTACGAGCAGTACTTC
CDR3: CATKTSGNSYEQYF

size: few
D: .
J: TRBJ2-7
length: 12
V: TRBV6-1
DNA: TGTGCCAGCAGTCCGACAGGCTACGAGCAGTACTTC
CDR3: CASSPTGYEQYF

size: .
D: TRBD2
J: TRBJ2-2
length: 19
V: TRBV9
DNA: TGTGCCAGCAGCGTAGCTCTAGCGGGAGGTCCCGGCCACACCGGGGAGCTGTTTTTT
CDR3: CASSVALAGGPGHTGELFF

size: .
D: .
J: TRBJ1-1
length: 14
V: TRBV27
DNA: TGTGCCAGCAGTTCTCGGACATCGAACACTGAAGCTTTCTTT
CDR3: CASSSRTSNTEAFF

size: once
D: .
J: TRBJ2-3
length: 14
V: TRBV5-1
DNA: TGCGCCAGCAGCCCCGGACAGAGCACAGATACGCAGTATTTT
CDR3: CASSPGQSTDTQYF

size: .
D: .
J: TRBJ1-1
length: 14
V: TRBV28
DNA: TGTGCCAGCATACTGGGGGGTTCGAACACTGAAGCTTTCTTT
CDR3: CASILGGSNTEAFF

size: .
D: .
J: TRBJ1-6
length: 15
V: TRBV18
DNA: TGTGCCAGCTCACCACAAGGGCAGGGTAATTCACCCCTCCACTTT
CDR3: CASSPQGQGNSPLHF

size: .
D: .
J: TRBJ1-2
length: 13
V: TRBV6-5
DNA: TGTGCCAGCTTCGGAGGGGCGGTCTATGGCTACACCTTC
CDR3: CASFGGAVYGYTF

size: .
D: TRBD1
J: TRBJ1-5
length: 13
V: TRBV18
DNA: TGTGCCAGCTCTCCTACAGGGGACCAGCCCCAGCATTTT
CDR3: CASSPTGDQPQHF

size: .
D: TRBD2
J: TRBJ2-5
length: 15
V: TRBV5-1
DNA: TGCGCCAGCAGTCTTATAGCGGGGGGCCAAGAGACCCAGTACTTC
CDR3: CASSLIAGGQETQYF

size: .
D: .
J: TRBJ1-1
length: 14
V: TRBV9
DNA: TGTGCCAGCAGCTTTGACTGGGGGGACACTGAAGCTTTCTTT
CDR3: CASSFDWGDTEAFF

size: .
D: .
J: TRBJ2-5
length: 13
V: TRBV19
DNA: TGTGCCAGTAGTCTTAGACTCAAAGAGACCCAGTACTTC
CDR3: CASSLRLKETQYF

size: .
D: .
J: TRBJ2-1
length: 13
V: TRBV19
DNA: TGTGCCAGCAGGGGGACTGATTACAATGAGCAGTTCTTC
CDR3: CASRGTDYNEQFF

size: .
D: .
J: TRBJ2-7
length: 13
V: TRBV5-1
DNA: TGCGCCAGCAGCTTGGAAGGGGTGTACGAGCAGTACTTC
CDR3: CASSLEGVYEQYF

size: .
D: .
J: TRBJ1-2
length: 14
V: TRBV7-2
DNA: TGTGCCAGCAGCTTAGGGGGCAGGAACTATGGCTACACCTTC
CDR3: CASSLGGRNYGYTF

size: .
D: TRBD1
J: TRBJ1-1
length: 16
V: TRBV10-1
DNA: TGCGCCAGCAGTGAGGACAGGGTAGGATCTTCGGCTGAAGCTTTCTTT
CDR3: CASSEDRVGSSAEAFF

size: once
D: .
J: TRBJ2-3
length: 10
V: TRBV6-5
DNA: TGTGCCGGCGGAAGGGATACGCAGTATTTT
CDR3: CAGGRDTQYF

size: .
D: .
J: TRBJ2-7
length: 12
V: TRBV29-1
DNA: TGCAGCGTTCAAGAAGGAGGGCACGGGCAGTACTTC
CDR3: CSVQEGGHGQYF

size: .
D: TRBD2
J: TRBJ2-5
length: 14
V: TRBV7-7
DNA: TGTGCCAGCAGCTTAAACAGCGGGGGCGAGACCCAGTACTTC
CDR3: CASSLNSGGETQYF

size: .
D: .
J: TRBJ1-5
length: 15
V: TRBV10-2
DNA: TGCGCCAGCAGTCCCCAGTTGCGGCTCGAGCAGCCCCAGCATTTT
CDR3: CASSPQLRLEQPQHF

size: few
D: .
J: TRBJ1-6
length: 16
V: TRBV6-1
DNA: TGTGCCAGCAGTGGGACTGGGGTGACCTTAAGATCACCCCTCCACTTT
CDR3: CASSGTGVTLRSPLHF

size: .
D: .
J: TRBJ2-3
length: 12
V: TRBV2
DNA: TGTGCCAGCAGGGTGGAGGGGGATACGCAGTATTTT
CDR3: CASRVEGDTQYF

size: .
D: TRBD1
J: TRBJ2-4
length: 16
V: TRBV7-9
DNA: TGTGCCAGCAGCCCCAGGACAGGACTAGCCAAAAACATTCAGTACTTC
CDR3: CASSPRTGLAKNIQYF

size: .
D: .
J: TRBJ2-1
length: 16
V: TRBV7-6
DNA: TGTGCCAGCAGCAGAGGGGGTTCATACACCTACAATGAGCAGTTCTTC
CDR3: CASSRGGSYTYNEQFF

size: .
D: .
J: TRBJ1-2
length: 13
V: TRBV5-1
DNA: TGCGCCAGCAGCACGGGACACAACTATGGCTACACCTTC
CDR3: CASSTGHNYGYTF

size: .
D: TRBD1
J: TRBJ1-1
length: 14
V: TRBV25-1
DNA: TGTGCCAGCAGTACCTGGGACAGGGACACTGAAGCTTTCTTT
CDR3: CASSTWDRDTEAFF

size: .
D: .
J: TRBJ1-2
length: 13
V: TRBV27
DNA: TGTGCCAGCAGTTTAAGATACAGCTATGGCTACACCTTC
CDR3: CASSLRYSYGYTF

size: .
D: TRBD2
J: TRBJ2-2
length: 15
V: TRBV9
DNA: TGTGCCAGCGGGTCGGGACTAGCAAACACCGGGGAGCTGTTTTTT
CDR3: CASGSGLANTGELFF

size: .
D: .
J: TRBJ1-3
length: 15
V: TRBV7-2
DNA: TGTGCCAGCAGCTCGTCAGGGATCTCTGGAAACACCATATATTTT
CDR3: CASSSSGISGNTIYF

size: .
D: TRBD2
J: TRBJ2-2
length: 15
V: TRBV5-1
DNA: TGCGCCAGCAGCTTGGCCCCGGGGAGGGCCGGGGAGCTGTTTTTT
CDR3: CASSLAPGRAGELFF

size: .
D: .
J: TRBJ2-7
length: 15
V: TRBV9
DNA: TGTGCCAGCAGCGTAGGGGGGGTTGAGACCTACGAGCAGTACTTC
CDR3: CASSVGGVETYEQYF

size: .
D: TRBD2
J: TRBJ2-7
length: 16
V: TRBV4-1
DNA: TGCGCCAGCAGCCAAGGGTTCGGGGGAGGGCCGAGCGAGCAGTACTTC
CDR3: CASSQGFGGGPSEQYF

size: .
D: TRBD2
J: TRBJ2-2
length: 17
V: TRBV7-3
DNA: TGTGCCAGCAGCCTAGGACTAGCGGGGCCGAAGGCCGGGGAGCTGTTTTTT
CDR3: CASSLGLAGPKAGELFF

size: .
D: TRBD2
J: TRBJ2-1
length: 16
V: TRBV7-9
DNA: TGTGCCAGCAGAGGGACTAGCGGGGGGACCTACAATGAGCAGTTCTTC
CDR3: CASRGTSGGTYNEQFF

size: .
D: .
J: TRBJ1-2
length: 15
V: TRBV6-5
DNA: TGTGCCAGCAGTTACTCGGGGGGGGGCGGCTATGGCTACACCTTC
CDR3: CASSYSGGGGYGYTF

size: few
D: .
J: TRBJ2-1
length: 13
V: TRBV6-6
DNA: TGTGCCAGCAGGACAGGATATAACAATGAGCAGTTCTTC
CDR3: CASRTGYNNEQFF

size: .
D: TRBD1
J: TRBJ1-4
length: 15
V: TRBV2
DNA: TGTGCCAGCAGCCCGAGACAGGGAGCTAATGAAAAACTGTTTTTT
CDR3: CASSPRQGANEKLFF

size: once
D: .
J: TRBJ2-2
length: 16
V: TRBV18
DNA: TGTGCCAGCTCACCGCGAGCGGCGTCGAACACCGGGGAGCTGTTTTTT
CDR3: CASSPRAASNTGELFF